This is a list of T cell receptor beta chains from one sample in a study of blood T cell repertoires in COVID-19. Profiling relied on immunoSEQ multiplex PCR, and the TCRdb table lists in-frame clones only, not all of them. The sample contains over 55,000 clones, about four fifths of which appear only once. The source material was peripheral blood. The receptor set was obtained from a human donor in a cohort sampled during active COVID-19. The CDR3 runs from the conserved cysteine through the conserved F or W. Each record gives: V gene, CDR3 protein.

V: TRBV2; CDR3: CASSGEGGAPETQYF
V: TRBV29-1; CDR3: CSVEAGDIQYF
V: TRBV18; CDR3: CASSPRTGAASENNEQFF
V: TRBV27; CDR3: CASRRWGQGGEKLFF
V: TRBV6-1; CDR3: CASSETRTEGQPQHF
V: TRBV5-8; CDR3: CASRGEGFIQYF
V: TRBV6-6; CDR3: CAIKGDRGYGYTF
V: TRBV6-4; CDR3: CASSDSLAGEYNEQFF
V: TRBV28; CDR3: CASSSLRTVVNEQYF
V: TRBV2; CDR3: CASTSLGGGAKETQYF
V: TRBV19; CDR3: CASSIVGGNTEAFF
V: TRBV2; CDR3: CASSEGSGLGREQFF
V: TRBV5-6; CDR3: CASSFSGANVLTF
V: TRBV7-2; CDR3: CASSPTGGEAFF
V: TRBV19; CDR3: CAISGGTEAFF
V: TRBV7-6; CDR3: CASSLEGGSPLHF
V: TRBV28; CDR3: CASSFRGSGNTIYF
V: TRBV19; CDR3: CASSVRDYPYNEQFF
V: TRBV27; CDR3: CASRPTSGSFHEQYF
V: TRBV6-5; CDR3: CASRPHGDTGELFF
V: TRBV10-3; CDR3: CAISESTGVGGYTF
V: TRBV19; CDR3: CASSGRVRDEQFF
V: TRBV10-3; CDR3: CAISGTANYGYTF
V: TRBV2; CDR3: CASSEEGRTEQFF
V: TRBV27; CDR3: CASSLRVGGLNTEAFF
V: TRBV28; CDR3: CASSYRSGNTIYF
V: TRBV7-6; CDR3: CASSQGAVDEKLFF
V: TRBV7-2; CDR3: CASSFRRGSYNEQFF
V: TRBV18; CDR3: CASSPLAGQGAMGYTF
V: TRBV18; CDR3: CASSPEGAADTQYF
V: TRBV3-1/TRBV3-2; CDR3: CASSPGETQYF
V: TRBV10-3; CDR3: CAIRDRWVTFF